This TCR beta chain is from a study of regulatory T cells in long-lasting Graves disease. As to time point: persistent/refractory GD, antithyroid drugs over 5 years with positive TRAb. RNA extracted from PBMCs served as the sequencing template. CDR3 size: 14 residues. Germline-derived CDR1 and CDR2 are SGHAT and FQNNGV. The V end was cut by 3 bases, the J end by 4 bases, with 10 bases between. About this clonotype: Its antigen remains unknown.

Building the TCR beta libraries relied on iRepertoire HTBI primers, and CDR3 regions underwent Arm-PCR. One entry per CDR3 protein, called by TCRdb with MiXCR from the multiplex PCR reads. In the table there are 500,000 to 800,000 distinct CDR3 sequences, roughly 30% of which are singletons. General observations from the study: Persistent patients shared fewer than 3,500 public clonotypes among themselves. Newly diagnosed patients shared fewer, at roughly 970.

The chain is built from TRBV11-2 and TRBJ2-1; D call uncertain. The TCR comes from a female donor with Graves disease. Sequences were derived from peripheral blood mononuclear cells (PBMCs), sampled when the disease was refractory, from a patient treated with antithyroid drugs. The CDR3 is CASSFRSSYNEQFF. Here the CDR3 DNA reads TGTGCCAGCAGCTTTCGTTCTAGTTACAATGAGCAGTTCTTC. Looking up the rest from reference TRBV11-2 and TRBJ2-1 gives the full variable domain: EAGVAQSPRYKIIEKRQSVAFWCNPISGHATLYWYQQILGQGPKLLIQFQNNGVVDDSQLPKDRFSAERLKGVDSTLKIQPAKLEDSAVYLCASSFRSSYNEQFFGPGTRLTVL.